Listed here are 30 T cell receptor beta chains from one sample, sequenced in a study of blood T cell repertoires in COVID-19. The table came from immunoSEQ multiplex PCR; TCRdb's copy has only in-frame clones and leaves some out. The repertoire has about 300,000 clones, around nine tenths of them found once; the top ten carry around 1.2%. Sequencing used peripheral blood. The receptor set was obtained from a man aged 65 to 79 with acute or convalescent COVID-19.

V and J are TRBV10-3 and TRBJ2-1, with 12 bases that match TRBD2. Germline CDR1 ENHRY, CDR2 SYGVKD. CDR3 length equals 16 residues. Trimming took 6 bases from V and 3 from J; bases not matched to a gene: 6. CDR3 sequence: CAISETSGGYYNEQFF. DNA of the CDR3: TGTGCCATCAGCGAGACTAGCGGGGGCTACTACAATGAGCAGTTCTTC.

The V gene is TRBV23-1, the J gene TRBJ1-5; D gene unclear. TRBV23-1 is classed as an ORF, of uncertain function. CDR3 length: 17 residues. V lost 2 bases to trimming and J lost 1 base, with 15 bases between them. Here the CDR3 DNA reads TGCGCCAGCAGTCAACTCAGAATCTTTTGGAGCAATCAGCCCCAGCATTTT. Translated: CASSQLRIFWSNQPQHF.

The CDR3 region is CASSSVGLAGGFYNEQFF. The CDR3 DNA is TGTGCCAGCAGCTCTGTGGGCCTAGCGGGAGGATTCTACAATGAGCAGTTCTTC. This chain connects TRBV11-2 to TRBJ2-1; 11 positions agree with TRBD2. This CDR3 has 18 amino acids. Germline values: CDR1 SGHAT, CDR2 FQNNGV. Trimming cost V 4 bases and J 3 bases; bases outside gene matches: 11.

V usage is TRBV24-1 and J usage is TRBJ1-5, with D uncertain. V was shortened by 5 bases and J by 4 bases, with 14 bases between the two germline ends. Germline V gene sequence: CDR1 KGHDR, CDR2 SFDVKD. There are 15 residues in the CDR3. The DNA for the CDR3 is TGTGCCACCAGTGGTCCAAGTCCCTATAATCAGCCCCAGCATTTT. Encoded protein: CATSGPSPYNQPQHF.

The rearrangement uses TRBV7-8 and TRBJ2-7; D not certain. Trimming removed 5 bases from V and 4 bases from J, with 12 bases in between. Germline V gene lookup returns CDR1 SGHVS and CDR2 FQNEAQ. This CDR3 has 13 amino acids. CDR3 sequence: CASSRITGYEQYF. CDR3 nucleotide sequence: TGTGCCAGCAGCAGGATTACGGGTTACGAGCAGTACTTC.

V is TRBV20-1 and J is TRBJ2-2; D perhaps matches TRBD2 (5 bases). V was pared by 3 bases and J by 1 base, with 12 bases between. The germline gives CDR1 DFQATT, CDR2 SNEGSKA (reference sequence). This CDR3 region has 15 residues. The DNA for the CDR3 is TGCAGTGCTAGTGGGGAGACAAGGAACACCGGGGAGCTGTTTTTT. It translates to CSASGETRNTGELFF.

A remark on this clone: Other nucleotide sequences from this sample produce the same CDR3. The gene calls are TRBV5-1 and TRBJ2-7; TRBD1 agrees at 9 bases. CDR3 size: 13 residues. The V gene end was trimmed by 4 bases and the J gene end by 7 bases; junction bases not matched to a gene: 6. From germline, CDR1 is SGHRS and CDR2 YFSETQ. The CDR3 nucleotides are TGCGCCAGCAGCCTGGGACAGGGAGGTGAGCAGTACTTC. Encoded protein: CASSLGQGGEQYF.

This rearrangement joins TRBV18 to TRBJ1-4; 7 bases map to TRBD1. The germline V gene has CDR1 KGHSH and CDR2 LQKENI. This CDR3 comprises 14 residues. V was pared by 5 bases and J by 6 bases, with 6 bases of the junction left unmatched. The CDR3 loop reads CASSIDGTDEKLFF. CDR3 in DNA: TGTGCCAGCTCAATCGATGGGACAGATGAAAAACTGTTTTTT.

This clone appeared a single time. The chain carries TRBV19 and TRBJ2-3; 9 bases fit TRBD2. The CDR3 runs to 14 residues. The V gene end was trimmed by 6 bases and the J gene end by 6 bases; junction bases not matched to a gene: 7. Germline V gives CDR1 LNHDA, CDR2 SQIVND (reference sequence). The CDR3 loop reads CASRSRGGPDTQYF. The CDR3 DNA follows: TGTGCCAGTAGATCGCGGGGGGGCCCCGATACGCAGTATTTT.

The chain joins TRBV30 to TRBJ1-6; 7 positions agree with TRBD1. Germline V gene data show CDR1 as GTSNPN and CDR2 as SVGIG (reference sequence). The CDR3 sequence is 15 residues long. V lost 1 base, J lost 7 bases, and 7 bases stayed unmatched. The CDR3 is CAWSEDRVGNSPLHF. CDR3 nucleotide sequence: TGTGCCTGGAGTGAAGACAGGGTTGGAAATTCACCCCTCCACTTT.

The CDR3 is CASSLVGYGQGNYEQYF. CDR3 bases: TGTGCCAGCAGCTTAGTGGGGTACGGACAGGGTAATTACGAGCAGTACTTC. The chain has TRBV11-2 and TRBJ2-7, with 8 bases matching TRBD1. Germline CDR1 reads SGHAT; CDR2 reads FQNNGV. J gave up 4 bases and V 1 base, and 12 bases lay outside the gene matches. There are 17 residues in the CDR3.

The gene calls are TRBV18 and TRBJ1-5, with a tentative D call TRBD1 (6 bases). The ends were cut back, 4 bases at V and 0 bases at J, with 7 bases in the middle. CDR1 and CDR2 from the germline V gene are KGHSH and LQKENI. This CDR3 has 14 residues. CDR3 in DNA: TGTGCCAGCTCACAGGACAGTAGCAATCAGCCCCAGCATTTT. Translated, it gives CASSQDSSNQPQHF.

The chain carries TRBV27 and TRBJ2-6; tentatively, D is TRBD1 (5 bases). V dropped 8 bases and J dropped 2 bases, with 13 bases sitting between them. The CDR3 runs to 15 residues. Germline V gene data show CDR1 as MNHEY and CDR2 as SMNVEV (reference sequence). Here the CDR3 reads CASGFRAAGANVLTF. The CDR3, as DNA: TGTGCCAGCGGATTCAGGGCTGCTGGGGCCAACGTCCTGACTTTC. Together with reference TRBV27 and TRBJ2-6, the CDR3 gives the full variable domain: EAQVTQNPRYLITVTGKKLTVTCSQNMNHEYMSWYRQDPGLGLRQIYYSMNVEVTDKGDVPEGYKVSRKEKRNFPLILESPSPNQTSLYFCASGFRAAGANVLTFGAGSRLTVL.

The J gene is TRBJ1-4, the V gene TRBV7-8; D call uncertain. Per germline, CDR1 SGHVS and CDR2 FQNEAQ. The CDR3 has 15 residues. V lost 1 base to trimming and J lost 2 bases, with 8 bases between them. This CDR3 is CASSLGLGTNEKLFF. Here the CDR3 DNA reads TGTGCCAGCAGCTTAGGCCTCGGGACTAATGAAAAACTGTTTTTT.

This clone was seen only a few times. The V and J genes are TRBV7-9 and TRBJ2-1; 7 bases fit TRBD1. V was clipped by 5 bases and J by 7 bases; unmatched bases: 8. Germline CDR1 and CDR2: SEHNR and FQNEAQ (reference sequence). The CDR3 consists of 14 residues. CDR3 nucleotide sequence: TGTGCCAGCAGCGTGAGACAGGGCGGGAATGAGCAGTTCTTC. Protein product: CASSVRQGGNEQFF.

The CDR3 DNA reads as TGTGCCAGCAGCCCCCAGGGGGTGACTAGCGGTAGCACAGATACGCAGTATTTT. This sequence encodes CASSPQGVTSGSTDTQYF. The genes are TRBV7-9 and TRBJ2-3, with 9 bases fitting TRBD2. Germline V gene data show CDR1 as SEHNR and CDR2 as FQNEAQ (reference sequence). The trim removed 5 bases at V and 0 bases at J, leaving 12 bases unmatched. This CDR3 region has 18 residues. The full variable domain, in which reference TRBV7-9 and TRBJ2-3 provide the parts outside the CDR3, is DTGVSQNPRHKITKRGQNVTFRCDPISEHNRLYWYRQTLGQGPEFLTYFQNEAQLEKSRLLSDRFSAERPKGSFSTLEIQRTEQGDSAMYLCASSPQGVTSGSTDTQYFGPGTRLTVL.

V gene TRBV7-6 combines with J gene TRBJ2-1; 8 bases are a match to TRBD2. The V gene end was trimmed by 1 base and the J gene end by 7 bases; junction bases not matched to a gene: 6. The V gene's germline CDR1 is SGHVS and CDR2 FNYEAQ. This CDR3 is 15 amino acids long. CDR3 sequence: CASSLGTSGTNEQFF. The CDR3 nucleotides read TGTGCCAGCAGCTTAGGAACTAGCGGAACTAATGAGCAGTTCTTC.

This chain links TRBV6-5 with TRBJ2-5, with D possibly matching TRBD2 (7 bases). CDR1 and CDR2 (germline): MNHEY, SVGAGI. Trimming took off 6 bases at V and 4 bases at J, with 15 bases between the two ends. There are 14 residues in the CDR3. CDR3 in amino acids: CASRTGGRAETQYF. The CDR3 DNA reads TGTGCCAGCAGGACCGGGGGGCGGGCAGAGACCCAGTACTTC.

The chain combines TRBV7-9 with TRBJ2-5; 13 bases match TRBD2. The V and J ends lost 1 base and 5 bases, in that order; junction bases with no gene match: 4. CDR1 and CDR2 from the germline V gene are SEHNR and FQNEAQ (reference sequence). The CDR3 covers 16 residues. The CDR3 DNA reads TGTGCCAGCAGCTTAGAACTAGCGGGAGGGGCTGAGACCCAGTACTTC. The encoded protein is CASSLELAGGAETQYF.

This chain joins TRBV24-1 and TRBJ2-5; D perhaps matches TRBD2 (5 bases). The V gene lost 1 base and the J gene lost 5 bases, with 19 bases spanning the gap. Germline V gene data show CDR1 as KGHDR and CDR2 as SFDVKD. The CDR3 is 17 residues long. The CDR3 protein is CATSDFMIYGMGETQYF. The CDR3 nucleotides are TGTGCCACCAGTGATTTTATGATTTACGGGATGGGGGAGACCCAGTACTTC.

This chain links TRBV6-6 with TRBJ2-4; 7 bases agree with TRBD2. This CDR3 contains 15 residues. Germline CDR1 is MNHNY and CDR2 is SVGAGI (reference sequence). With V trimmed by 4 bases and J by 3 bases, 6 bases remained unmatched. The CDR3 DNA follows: TGTGCCAGCAGTTCAGCGGGCGGGGGCAAAAACATTCAGTACTTC. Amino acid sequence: CASSSAGGGKNIQYF.

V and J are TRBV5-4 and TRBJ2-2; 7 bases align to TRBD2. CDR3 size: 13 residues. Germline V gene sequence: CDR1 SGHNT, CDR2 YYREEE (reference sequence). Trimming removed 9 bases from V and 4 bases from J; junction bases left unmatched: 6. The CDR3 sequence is CAISGEGTGELFF. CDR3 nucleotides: TGTGCCATATCGGGGGAGGGCACCGGGGAGCTGTTTTTT.

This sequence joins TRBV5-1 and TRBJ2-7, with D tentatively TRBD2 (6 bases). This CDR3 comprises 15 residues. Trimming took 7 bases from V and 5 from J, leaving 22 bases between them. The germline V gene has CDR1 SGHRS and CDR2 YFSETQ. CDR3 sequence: CASAPGGGPGNEQYF. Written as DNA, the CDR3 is TGCGCCAGCGCCCCCGGAGGAGGGCCAGGGAACGAGCAGTACTTC.

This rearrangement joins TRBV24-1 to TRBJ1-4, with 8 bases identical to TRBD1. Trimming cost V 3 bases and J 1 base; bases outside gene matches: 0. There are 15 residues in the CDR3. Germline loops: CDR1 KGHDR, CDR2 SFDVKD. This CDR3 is CATSDGQGTNEKLFF. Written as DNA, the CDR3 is TGTGCCACCAGTGATGGACAGGGAACTAATGAAAAACTGTTTTTT.

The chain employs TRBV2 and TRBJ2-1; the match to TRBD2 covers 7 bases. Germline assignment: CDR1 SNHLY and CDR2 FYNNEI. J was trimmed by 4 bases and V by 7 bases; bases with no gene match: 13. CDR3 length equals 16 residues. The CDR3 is CASTDPGTTAYNEQFF. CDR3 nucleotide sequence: TGTGCCAGCACCGACCCCGGGACTACAGCATACAATGAGCAGTTCTTC.

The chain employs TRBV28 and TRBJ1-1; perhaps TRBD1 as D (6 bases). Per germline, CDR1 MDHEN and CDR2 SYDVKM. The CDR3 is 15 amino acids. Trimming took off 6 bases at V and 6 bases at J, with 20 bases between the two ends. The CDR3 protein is CASSRGALRNPEAFF. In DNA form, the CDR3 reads TGTGCCAGCAGCCGGGGGGCCCTTCGTAACCCTGAAGCTTTCTTT.

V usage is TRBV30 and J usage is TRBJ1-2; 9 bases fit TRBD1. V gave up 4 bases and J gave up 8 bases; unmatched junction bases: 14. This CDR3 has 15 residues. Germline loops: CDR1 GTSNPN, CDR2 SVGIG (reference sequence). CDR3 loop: CAWNPGTGSLLGYTF. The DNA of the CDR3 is TGTGCCTGGAACCCCGGGACAGGGAGTTTGTTAGGCTACACCTTC.

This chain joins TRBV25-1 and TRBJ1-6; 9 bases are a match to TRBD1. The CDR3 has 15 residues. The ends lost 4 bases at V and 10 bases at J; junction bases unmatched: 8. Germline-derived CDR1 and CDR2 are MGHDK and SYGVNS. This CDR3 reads CASSAIQGAVSPLHF. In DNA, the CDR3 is TGTGCCAGCAGTGCAATACAGGGGGCAGTCTCACCCCTCCACTTT.

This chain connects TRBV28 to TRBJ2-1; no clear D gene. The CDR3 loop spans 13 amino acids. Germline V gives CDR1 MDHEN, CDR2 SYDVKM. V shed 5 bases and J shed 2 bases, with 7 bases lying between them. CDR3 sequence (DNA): TGTGCCAGCAGTCTCCTTACCTACAATGAGCAGTTCTTC. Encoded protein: CASSLLTYNEQFF.

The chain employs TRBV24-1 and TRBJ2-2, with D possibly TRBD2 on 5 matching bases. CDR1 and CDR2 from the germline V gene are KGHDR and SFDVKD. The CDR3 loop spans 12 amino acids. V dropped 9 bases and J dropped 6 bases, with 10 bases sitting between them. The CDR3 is CATGRNAGELFF. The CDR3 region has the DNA TGTGCCACCGGGAGAAACGCCGGGGAGCTGTTTTTT.